Included here is one T cell receptor beta chain sequence, with context. Its matching antigen is unknown. Sequencing was performed with immunoSEQ multiplex PCR; in TCRdb, only in-frame clones are kept and a portion is missing. The sample contains 75,000 to 90,000 clones, 89% of which appear only once. The data belong to a study of OX40 agonist ivuxolimab in advanced cancers. Study results and limitations: Among patients with partial responses at 0.1-3.0 mg/kg, clonal expansion was among the lowest. Expanded peripheral T cell antigen specificity was not determined.

The CDR3 consists of 18 residues. Germline lookup yields CDR1 MDHEN and CDR2 SYDVKM. With 7 bases clipped from V and 4 bases from J, the junction kept 20 bases outside the gene matches. The rearrangement joins TRBV28 to TRBJ2-7; the match to TRBD2 covers 9 bases. This receptor was taken from an adult with an advanced solid tumor such as melanoma, head and neck, liver or kidney cancer. Sample: CD4+ or CD8+ T cells sorted from blood, taken in a trial of the OX40 agonist ivuxolimab. The CDR3 DNA reads TGTGCCAGCACCCCCCTCCCCCGTGTAGCGGGAGCTTATTACGAGCAGTACTTC. Amino acid sequence: CASTPLPRVAGAYYEQYF. Full variable domain (remainder filled in from reference TRBV28 and TRBJ2-7): DVKVTQSSRYLVKRTGEKVFLECVQDMDHENMFWYRQDPGLGLRLIYFSYDVKMKEKGDIPEGYSVSREKKERFSLILESASTNQTSMYLCASTPLPRVAGAYYEQYFGPGTRLTVT.